One and the same sample provided the 8 T cell receptor beta chains below, sequenced in a study of technical replicates of blood from a handful of donors. Repertoires were generated with immunoSEQ multiplex PCR, while TCRdb's copy carries only in-frame clones and drops some. The sample has about 53,000 clones; 85% to 90% are singletons. The sequencing sample was made of PBMCs. The receptors shown here come from a human donor in good health. Some clones in this sample may be carry-over from other donors' samples.

This clone was found once. The rearrangement links TRBV4-1 to TRBJ1-1, with a tentative D call TRBD1 (5 bases). The germline V gene encodes CDR1 MGHRA and CDR2 YSYEKL. The CDR3 consists of 13 residues. The ends were cut back, 0 bases at V and 5 bases at J, with 7 bases in the middle. The CDR3 loop is CASSQDKGTEAFF. In nucleotides, the CDR3 is TGCGCCAGCAGCCAAGATAAGGGGACTGAAGCTTTCTTT.

The chain combines TRBV5-4 with TRBJ1-2; D is possibly TRBD1 (5 bases). The germline CDR1 and CDR2 sequences are SGHNT and YYREEE (reference sequence). The CDR3 spans 16 residues. V lost 5 bases and J 1 base, leaving 18 bases between the germline ends. The CDR3 region is CASRRGPGTSNYGYTF. In DNA, the CDR3 is TGTGCCAGCAGGCGGGGCCCGGGAACAAGTAACTATGGCTACACCTTC.

The rearrangement links TRBV2 to TRBJ1-6; D ambiguous. Germline assignment: CDR1 SNHLY and CDR2 FYNNEI. Trimming left V 8 bases short and J 6 bases short, with 11 bases between. The length of the CDR3 is 13 residues. The CDR3: CASSRESNSPLHF. The CDR3 DNA reads TGTGCCAGCTCACGGGAATCTAATTCACCCCTCCACTTT.

DNA of the CDR3: TGCAGCGTGACGAGGGGGGGGAACACTGAAGCTTTCTTT. This sequence encodes CSVTRGGNTEAFF. The chain joins TRBV29-1 to TRBJ1-1; a possible D gene is TRBD1 (6 bases). The germline gives CDR1 SQVTM, CDR2 ANQGSEA. This CDR3 spans 13 amino acids. Between the trimmed V and J ends, which lost 6 bases and 1 base, there was a span of 12 bases. Full variable domain (rest looked up from reference TRBV29-1 and TRBJ1-1): SAVISQKPSRDICQRGTSLTIQCQVDSQVTMMFWYRQQPGQSLTLIATANQGSEATYESGFVIDKFPISRPNLTFSTLTVSNMSPEDSSIYLCSVTRGGNTEAFFGQGTRLTVV.

The genes are TRBV27 and TRBJ1-2, with 8 bases that match TRBD1. V was clipped by 10 bases and J by 7 bases; unmatched bases: 8. Germline CDR1 reads MNHEY; CDR2 reads SMNVEV (reference sequence). This CDR3 is 12 amino acids long. The CDR3 DNA is TGTGCCACCCAGGACAGGGTGGCTGGCTACACCTTC. Translating it yields CATQDRVAGYTF.

This chain uses TRBV7-9 with TRBJ2-5, with TRBD2 identical over 11 bases. The V gene end was trimmed by 5 bases and the J gene end by 2 bases; junction bases not matched to a gene: 4. This CDR3 comprises 15 residues. From germline, CDR1 is SEHNR and CDR2 FQNEAQ (reference sequence). The CDR3: CASSRLAGRQETQYF. The DNA of the CDR3 is TGTGCCAGCAGCAGACTAGCGGGACGACAAGAGACCCAGTACTTC.

The CDR3 coding sequence is TGTGCCAGCAGCTTCCGGGTCTCCTACAATGAGCAGTTCTTC. The encoded protein is CASSFRVSYNEQFF. The chain carries TRBV5-6 and TRBJ2-1; D gene uncertain. V lost 2 bases, J lost 0 bases, and 6 bases lay in between. The CDR3 covers 14 residues. Germline CDR1 SGHDT, CDR2 YYEEEE.

This sequence joins TRBV6-5 and TRBJ1-6, with TRBD1 matching 7 bases. The CDR3 covers 15 residues. J lost 7 bases, V lost 6 bases, and 9 bases had no gene match. Germline V gene sequence: CDR1 MNHEY, CDR2 SVGAGI. CDR3 bases: TGTGCCAGCAGATCGGAGGACAGGAGAAATTCACCCCTCCACTTT. This encodes CASRSEDRRNSPLHF.